This T cell receptor beta chain was recorded in a study of identical twins. Study-level points and caveats: Researchers reported excess low generation probability among twin-shared out-of-frame alpha sequences. The more abundant beta clonotypes in cord blood had fewer insertions, and memory repertoires did not show this.

Each CDR3 protein is one row after TCRdb ran MiXCR on the 5' RACE reads. Of roughly 470,000 distinct CDR3 sequences listed, over 11% are singletons. The CDR3 covers 12 residues. Germline V CDR1 and CDR2: SQVTM, ANQGSEA. The germline V and J ends were trimmed by 4 bases and 4 bases, with 10 bases remaining between them. This clonotype showed up many times. What it binds is unknown. This same sample was also part of a study on yellow fever vaccine responses in identical twins.

This chain joins TRBV29-1 and TRBJ2-5; D call uncertain. This receptor was taken from a woman younger than 30 in good health. The sequenced material came from CD4+ T cells sorted from blood. CDR3 amino acids: CSVGVQGETQYF. CDR3 coding DNA: TGCAGCGTTGGAGTACAAGGAGAGACCCAGTACTTC.